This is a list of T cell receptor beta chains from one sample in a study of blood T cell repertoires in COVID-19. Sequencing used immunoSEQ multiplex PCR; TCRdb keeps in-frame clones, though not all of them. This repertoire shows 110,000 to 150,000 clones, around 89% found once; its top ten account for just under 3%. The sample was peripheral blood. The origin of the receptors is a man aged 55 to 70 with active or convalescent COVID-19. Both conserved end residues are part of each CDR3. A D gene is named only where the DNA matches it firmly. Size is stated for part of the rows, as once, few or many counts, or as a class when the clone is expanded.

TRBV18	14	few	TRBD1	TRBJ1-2	CASSPSTGADGYTF	TGTGCCAGCTCACCTTCGACAGGGGCGGATGGCTACACCTTC
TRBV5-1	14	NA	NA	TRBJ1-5	CASSLGTADQPQHF	TGCGCCAGCAGCTTGGGAACGGCGGATCAGCCCCAGCATTTT
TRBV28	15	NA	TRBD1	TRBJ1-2	CASNVPGQGDYGYTF	TGTGCCAGCAACGTACCGGGACAGGGGGACTATGGCTACACCTTC
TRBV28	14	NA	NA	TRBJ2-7	CASSLLGVGYEQYF	TGTGCCAGCAGTTTATTAGGGGTAGGCTACGAGCAGTACTTC
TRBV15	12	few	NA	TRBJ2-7	CATSKPGYEQYF	TGTGCCACCAGCAAGCCCGGGTACGAGCAGTACTTC
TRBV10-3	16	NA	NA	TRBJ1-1	CATEPGDTTLNTEAFF	TGTGCCACGGAACCCGGGGACACAACGCTGAACACTGAAGCTTTCTTT
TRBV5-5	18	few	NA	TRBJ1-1	CASSSPGGAGRVGTEAFF	TGTGCCAGCAGCTCCCCCGGAGGGGCAGGGAGGGTGGGCACTGAAGCTTTCTTT
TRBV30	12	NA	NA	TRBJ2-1	CAWSSSRGEQFF	TGTGCCTGGAGCTCTAGCAGGGGTGAGCAGTTCTTC
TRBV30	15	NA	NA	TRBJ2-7	CAWKPGGWSSYEQYF	TGTGCCTGGAAACCCGGCGGGTGGAGCTCCTACGAGCAGTACTTC
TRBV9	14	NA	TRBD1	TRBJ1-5	CASSATGPGQPQHF	TGTGCCAGCAGCGCGACAGGGCCGGGGCAGCCCCAGCATTTT
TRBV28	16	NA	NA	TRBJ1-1	CASSLPRELMNTEAFF	TGTGCCAGCAGTCTACCGAGAGAGCTCATGAACACTGAAGCTTTCTTT
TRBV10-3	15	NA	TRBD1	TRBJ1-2	CAISVPDRGPHGYTF	TGTGCCATCAGTGTGCCGGACAGGGGGCCGCATGGCTACACCTTC
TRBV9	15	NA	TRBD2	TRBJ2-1	CASSVVSSGRNEQFF	TGTGCCAGCAGCGTAGTGTCCAGCGGGAGGAATGAGCAGTTCTTC
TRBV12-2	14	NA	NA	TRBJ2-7	CASRAGTGAYEQYF	TGTGCAAGTCGGGCGGGGACAGGAGCCTACGAGCAGTACTTC
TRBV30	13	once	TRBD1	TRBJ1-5	CAWARQGLQPQHF	TGTGCCTGGGCTAGACAGGGGCTTCAGCCCCAGCATTTT
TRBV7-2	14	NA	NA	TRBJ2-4	CASSLPLAKNIQYF	TGTGCCAGCAGCCTCCCCCTAGCCAAAAACATTCAGTACTTC
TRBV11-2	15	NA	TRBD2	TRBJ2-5	CASSSFRGGGETQYF	TGTGCCAGCAGCTCGTTCCGTGGGGGGGGAGAGACCCAGTACTTC
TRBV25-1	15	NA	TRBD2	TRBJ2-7	CASSASGSWGNEQYF	TGTGCCAGCAGTGCCAGCGGGAGCTGGGGAAACGAGCAGTACTTC
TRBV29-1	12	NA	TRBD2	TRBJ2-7	CSVGAGPLEQYF	TGCAGCGTTGGAGCGGGACCCCTCGAGCAGTACTTC
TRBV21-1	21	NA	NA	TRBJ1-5	CASSKAVPGQGALPCNQPQHF	TGTGCCAGCAGCAAAGCGGTTCCGGGACAGGGGGCTCTCCCATGCAATCAGCCCCAGCATTTT
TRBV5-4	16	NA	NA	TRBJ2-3	CASSSSRNDRGDTQYF	TGTGCCAGCAGCTCTTCCCGGAACGACCGGGGAGATACGCAGTATTTT
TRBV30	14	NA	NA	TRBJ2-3	CAWSVQSGTDTQYF	TGTGCCTGGAGTGTACAATCGGGGACAGATACGCAGTATTTT
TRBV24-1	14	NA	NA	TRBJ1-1	CAAQSQGLNTEAFF	TGTGCCGCCCAGTCTCAGGGCTTGAACACTGAAGCTTTCTTT
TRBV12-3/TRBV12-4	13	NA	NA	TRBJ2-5	CASSPPTQETQYF	TGTGCCAGCAGCCCGCCTACCCAAGAGACCCAGTACTTC
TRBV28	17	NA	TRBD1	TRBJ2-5	CASSLPQGGQGQETQYF	TGTGCCAGCAGTTTACCCCAAGGAGGACAGGGGCAAGAGACCCAGTACTTC
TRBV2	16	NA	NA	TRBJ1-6	CASSAETSGGNSPLHF	TGTGCCAGCAGTGCTGAGACATCGGGAGGTAATTCACCCCTCCACTTT
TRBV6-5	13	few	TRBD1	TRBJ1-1	CATLGGQAAEAFF	TGTGCCACCCTAGGGGGACAGGCTGCTGAAGCTTTCTTT
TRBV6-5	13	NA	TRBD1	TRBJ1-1	CASSLQGDTEAFF	TGTGCCAGCAGTCTACAGGGGGACACTGAAGCTTTCTTT
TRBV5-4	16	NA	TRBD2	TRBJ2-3	CASSTGLAGGTDTQYF	TGTGCCAGCAGCACGGGACTAGCGGGGGGCACAGATACGCAGTATTTT
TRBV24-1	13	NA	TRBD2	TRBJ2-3	CATSVSGGGAQYF	TGTGCCACCAGTGTTTCCGGGGGGGGTGCGCAGTATTTT
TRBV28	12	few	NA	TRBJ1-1	CASTGGRRRAFF	TGTGCCAGCACGGGGGGCAGGAGGCGGGCTTTCTTT
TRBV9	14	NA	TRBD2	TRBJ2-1	CASSGGTRGDEQFF	TGTGCCAGCAGCGGAGGGACTAGGGGGGATGAGCAGTTCTTC
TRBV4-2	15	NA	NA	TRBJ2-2	CASSRGTAPDGELFF	TGTGCCAGCAGCCGAGGGACTGCCCCCGACGGGGAGCTGTTTTTT
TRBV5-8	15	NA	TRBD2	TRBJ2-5	CASSLSGGVRETQYF	TGTGCCAGCAGCTTAAGTGGGGGGGTCCGGGAGACCCAGTACTTC
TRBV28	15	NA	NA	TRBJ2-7	CASSFSGVSSYEQYF	TGTGCCAGCAGTTTTTCAGGGGTATCCTCCTACGAGCAGTACTTC
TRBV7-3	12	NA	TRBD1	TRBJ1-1	CASRGQGAEAFF	TGTGCCAGCAGGGGACAGGGCGCTGAAGCTTTCTTT
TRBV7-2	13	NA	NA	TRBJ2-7	CASSGGSSYEQYF	TGTGCCAGCAGTGGGGGCAGCTCCTACGAGCAGTACTTC
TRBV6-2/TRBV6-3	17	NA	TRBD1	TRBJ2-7	CASSYLTGQRSSYEQYF	TGTGCCAGCAGTTACCTGACAGGGCAAAGGAGCTCCTACGAGCAGTACTTC
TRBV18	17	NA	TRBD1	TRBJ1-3	CASSPWTGEESGNTIYF	TGTGCCAGCTCACCTTGGACAGGGGAGGAATCAGGAAACACCATATATTTT
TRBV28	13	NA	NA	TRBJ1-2	CASSGPRANGYTF	TGTGCCAGCAGTGGGCCGAGGGCGAATGGCTACACCTTC
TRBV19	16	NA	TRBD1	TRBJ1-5	CASSTLDRASNQPQHF	TGTGCCAGTAGTACACTTGACAGGGCAAGCAATCAGCCCCAGCATTTT
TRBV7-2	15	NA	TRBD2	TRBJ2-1	CASSPSGSSYNEQFF	TGTGCCAGCAGCCCTAGCGGGAGCTCCTACAATGAGCAGTTCTTC
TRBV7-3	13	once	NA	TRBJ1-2	CASSLTRDYGYTF	TGTGCCAGCAGCTTAACCAGGGACTATGGCTACACCTTC
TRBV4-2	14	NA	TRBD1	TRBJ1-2	CASSHSQGLDGYTF	TGTGCCAGCAGCCATTCACAGGGGCTTGATGGCTACACCTTC
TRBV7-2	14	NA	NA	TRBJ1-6	CASSSRGYNSPLHF	TGTGCCAGCAGCTCTCGGGGTTATAATTCACCCCTCCACTTT
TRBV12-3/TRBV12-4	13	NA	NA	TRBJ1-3	CASDRGAGNTIYF	TGTGCCAGCGATCGGGGAGCGGGAAACACCATATATTTT
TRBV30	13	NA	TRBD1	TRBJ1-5	CAWTTGWNQPQHF	TGTGCCTGGACGACAGGGTGGAATCAGCCCCAGCATTTT
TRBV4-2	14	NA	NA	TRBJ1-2	CASSHDTQNYGYTF	TGTGCCAGCAGCCATGACACCCAGAACTATGGCTACACCTTC
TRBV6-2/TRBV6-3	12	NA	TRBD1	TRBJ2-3	CASSQGEYTQYF	TGTGCCAGCAGTCAGGGGGAATATACGCAGTATTTT
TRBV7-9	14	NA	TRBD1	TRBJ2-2	CASSTDRDTGELFF	TGTGCCAGCAGCACCGACAGGGACACCGGGGAGCTGTTTTTT
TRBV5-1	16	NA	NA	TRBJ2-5	CASSLVAGPGGETQYF	TGCGCCAGCAGCTTGGTTGCGGGACCCGGCGGAGAGACCCAGTACTTC
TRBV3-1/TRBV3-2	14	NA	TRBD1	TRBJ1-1	CASSHAGGVAEAFF	TGTGCCAGCAGCCACGCAGGGGGCGTGGCTGAAGCTTTCTTT
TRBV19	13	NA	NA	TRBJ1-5	CATEDSPNQPQHF	TGTGCCACCGAGGACAGTCCCAATCAGCCCCAGCATTTT
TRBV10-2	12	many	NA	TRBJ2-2	CASRRNTGELFF	TGCGCCAGCAGGAGAAACACCGGGGAGCTGTTTTTT
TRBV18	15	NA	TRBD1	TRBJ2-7	CASSPKTGASYEQYF	TGTGCCAGCTCACCAAAGACAGGGGCATCCTACGAGCAGTACTTC
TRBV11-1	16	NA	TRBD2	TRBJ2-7	CASSPGTSGSTYEQYF	TGTGCCAGCAGCCCTGGGACTAGCGGGAGTACCTACGAGCAGTACTTC